The source of this T cell receptor (beta chain) is a study of Graves' ophthalmopathy and Graves' hyperthyroidism. Study results and limitations: Between ophthalmopathy and stable hyperthyroidism, a 13-signature model drew a separation with approximately 90% sensitivity and around 80% specificity.

At least ten counts were recorded for this clonotype. Its antigen is as yet unknown. Over 18 months of follow-up, stable hyperthyroidism required that no ophthalmopathy appear. Hyperthyroidism in these 18- to 65-year-old patients was newly diagnosed, lasting under 2 months. This CDR3 has 13 amino acids. Germline V gene data show CDR1 as SGHTA and CDR2 as FQGTGA. Trimming removed 4 bases from V and 4 bases from J; junction bases left unmatched: 2. RNA transcripts were the source from which TCR beta CDR3 regions were amplified. A first-round RT-PCR used HTBI primers, followed by a second-round multiplex PCR. TCRdb re-called the multiplex PCR reads with MiXCR, one entry per CDR3 protein. The data show about 620,000 distinct CDR3 sequences, 22% seen once.

The rearrangement uses TRBV7-3 and TRBJ1-1, with 8 bases aligning to TRBD1. Material: peripheral blood. This sequence originates from a woman aged 18-29 years with stable Graves' hyperthyroidism. Some clones in this sample may be carry-over from other donors' samples. The CDR3 is CASSSDRVTEAFF. In DNA form, the CDR3 reads TGTGCCAGCAGCTCGGACAGGGTCACTGAAGCTTTCTTT.